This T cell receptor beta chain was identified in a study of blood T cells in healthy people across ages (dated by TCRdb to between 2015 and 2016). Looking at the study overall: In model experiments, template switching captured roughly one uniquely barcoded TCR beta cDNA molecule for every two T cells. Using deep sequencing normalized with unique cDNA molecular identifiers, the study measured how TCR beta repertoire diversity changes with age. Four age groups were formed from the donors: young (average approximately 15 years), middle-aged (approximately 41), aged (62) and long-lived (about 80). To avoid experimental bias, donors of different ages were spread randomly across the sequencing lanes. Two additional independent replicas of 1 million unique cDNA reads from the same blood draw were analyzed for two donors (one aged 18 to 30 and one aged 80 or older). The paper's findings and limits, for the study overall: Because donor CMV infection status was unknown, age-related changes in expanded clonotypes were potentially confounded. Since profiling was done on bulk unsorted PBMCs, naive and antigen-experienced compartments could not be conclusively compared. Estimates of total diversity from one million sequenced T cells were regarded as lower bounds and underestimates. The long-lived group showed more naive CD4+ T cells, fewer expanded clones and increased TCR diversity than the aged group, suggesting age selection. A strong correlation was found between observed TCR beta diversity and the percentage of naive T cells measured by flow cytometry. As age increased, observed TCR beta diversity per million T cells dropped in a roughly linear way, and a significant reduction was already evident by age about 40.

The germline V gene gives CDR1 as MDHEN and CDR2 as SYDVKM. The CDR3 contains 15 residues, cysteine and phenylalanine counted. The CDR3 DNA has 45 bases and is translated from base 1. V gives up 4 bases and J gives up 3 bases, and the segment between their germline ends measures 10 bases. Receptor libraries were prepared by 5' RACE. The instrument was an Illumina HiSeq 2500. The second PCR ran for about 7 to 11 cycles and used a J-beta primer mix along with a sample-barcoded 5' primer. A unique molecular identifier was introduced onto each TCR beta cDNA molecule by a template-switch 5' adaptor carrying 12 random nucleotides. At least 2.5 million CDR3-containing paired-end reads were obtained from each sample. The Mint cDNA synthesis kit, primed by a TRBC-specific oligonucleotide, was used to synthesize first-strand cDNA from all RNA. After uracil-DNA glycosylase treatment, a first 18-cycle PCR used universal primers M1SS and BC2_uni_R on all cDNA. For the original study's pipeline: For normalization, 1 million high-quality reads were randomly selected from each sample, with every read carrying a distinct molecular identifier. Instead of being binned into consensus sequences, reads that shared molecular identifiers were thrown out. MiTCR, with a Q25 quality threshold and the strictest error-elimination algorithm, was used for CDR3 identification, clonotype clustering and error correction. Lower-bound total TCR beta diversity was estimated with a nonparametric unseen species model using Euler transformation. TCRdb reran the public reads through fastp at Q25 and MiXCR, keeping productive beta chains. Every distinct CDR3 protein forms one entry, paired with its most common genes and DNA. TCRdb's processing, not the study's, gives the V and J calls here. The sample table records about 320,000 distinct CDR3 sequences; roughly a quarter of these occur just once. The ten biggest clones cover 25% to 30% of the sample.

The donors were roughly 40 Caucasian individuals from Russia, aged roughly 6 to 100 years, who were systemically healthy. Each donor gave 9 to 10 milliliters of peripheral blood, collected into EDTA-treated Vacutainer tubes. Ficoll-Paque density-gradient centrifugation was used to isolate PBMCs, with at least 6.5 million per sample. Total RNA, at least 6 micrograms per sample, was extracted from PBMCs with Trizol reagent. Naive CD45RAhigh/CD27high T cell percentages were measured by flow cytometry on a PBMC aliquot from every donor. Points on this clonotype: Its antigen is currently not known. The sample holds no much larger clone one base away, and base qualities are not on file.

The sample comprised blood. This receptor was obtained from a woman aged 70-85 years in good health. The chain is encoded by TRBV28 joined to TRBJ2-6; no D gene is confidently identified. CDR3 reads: CASSSTAIGANVLTF. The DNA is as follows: TGTGCCAGCAGTTCTACAGCTATTGGGGCCAACGTCCTGACTTTC.